This is a list of T cell receptor beta chains from one sample in a study of blood T cell repertoires in COVID-19. The repertoire was sequenced with immunoSEQ multiplex PCR; TCRdb's copy has only in-frame clones and lacks some. The data show roughly 73,000 clones, with roughly 85% seen just once and less than 2% held by the top ten. The sequencing sample was made of peripheral blood. The receptors were gathered from a woman between 55 and 75 years old with acute or convalescent COVID-19. Both conserved end residues are part of each CDR3. The order of the fields is J gene, V gene, clone size, D gene, CDR3 protein, CDR3 DNA. A D gene is named only where the DNA matches it firmly. For some rows the clone size is stated as once, few or many, or as a class when expanded; others skip it.

TRBJ2-1	TRBV7-9	-	-	CASSFSKGYNEQFF	TGTGCCAGCAGTTTTAGTAAGGGGTACAATGAGCAGTTCTTC
TRBJ1-1	TRBV6-5	-	TRBD1	CASSSTGGRSAFF	TGTGCCAGCAGTTCCACAGGGGGCCGGTCAGCTTTCTTT
TRBJ2-3	TRBV19	-	TRBD2	CANWTSGTDTQYF	TGTGCCAACTGGACTAGCGGGACAGATACGCAGTATTTT
TRBJ1-5	TRBV19	-	TRBD1	CATSYGTVNQPQHF	TGTGCCACCTCGTACGGGACAGTGAATCAGCCCCAGCATTTT
TRBJ1-2	TRBV21-1	few	-	CASSKAPGAGDGYTF	TGTGCCAGCAGCAAAGCGCCTGGGGCGGGGGATGGCTACACCTTC
TRBJ1-5	TRBV19	once	-	CASSIVQDSNQPQHF	TGTGCCAGTAGTATAGTCCAGGATAGCAATCAGCCCCAGCATTTT
TRBJ1-3	TRBV29-1	-	-	CSVAGRFGNTIYF	TGCAGCGTTGCTGGCAGATTTGGAAACACCATATATTTT
TRBJ2-5	TRBV24-1	-	-	CATSAQANEETQYF	TGTGCCACCAGTGCCCAGGCGAATGAAGAGACCCAGTACTTC
TRBJ1-2	TRBV12-3/TRBV12-4	once	-	CASSIGGDYGYTF	TGTGCCAGCAGTATAGGAGGAGATTATGGCTACACCTTC
TRBJ2-5	TRBV5-1	-	-	CASRSVGGETQYF	TGCGCCAGCCGCAGCGTAGGGGGAGAGACCCAGTACTTC
TRBJ2-7	TRBV6-6	few	TRBD2	CASSYSMASGSYEQYF	TGTGCCAGCAGTTACTCGATGGCTAGCGGGAGCTACGAGCAGTACTTC
TRBJ1-2	TRBV2	-	-	CASSEQDIGTF	TGTGCCAGCAGTGAACAGGACATAGGCACCTTC
TRBJ1-2	TRBV19	few	-	CASSLGHNYGYTF	TGTGCCAGTAGTCTGGGACACAACTATGGCTACACCTTC
TRBJ1-1	TRBV27	-	TRBD1	CASSPGQSLATEAFF	TGTGCCAGCAGTCCGGGACAGTCTTTGGCCACTGAAGCTTTCTTT
TRBJ2-7	TRBV7-6	-	-	CASSLARDLVGEQYF	TGTGCCAGCAGCTTAGCCCGGGACTTGGTGGGTGAGCAGTACTTC
TRBJ2-2	TRBV6-1	-	-	CASSETGTGELFF	TGTGCCAGCAGTGAAACGGGGACCGGGGAGCTGTTTTTT
TRBJ2-3	TRBV5-8	-	-	CASSPRTYTDTQYF	TGTGCCAGCAGCCCCCGGACTTACACAGATACGCAGTATTTT
TRBJ2-1	TRBV5-4	-	-	CASSAGRNNEQFF	TGTGCCAGCAGCGCGGGCAGAAACAATGAGCAGTTCTTC
TRBJ1-5	TRBV5-4	-	-	CASSLGGTGNQPQHF	TGTGCCAGCAGCTTAGGAGGGACTGGCAATCAGCCCCAGCATTTT
TRBJ1-5	TRBV7-2	-	TRBD1	CASSPKLLTGGKQPQHF	TGTGCCAGCAGCCCCAAACTACTGACAGGGGGCAAACAGCCCCAGCATTTT
TRBJ1-5	TRBV4-2	-	TRBD1	CASSQDTGVQPQHF	TGTGCCAGCAGCCAAGATACAGGGGTACAGCCCCAGCATTTT
TRBJ2-3	TRBV5-1	few	TRBD2	CASSLGGTSGTDTQYF	TGCGCCAGCAGCTTGGGTGGGACTAGCGGCACAGATACGCAGTATTTT
TRBJ1-1	TRBV18	-	TRBD1	CASSPLGQLNTEAFF	TGTGCCAGCTCACCCCTGGGACAGTTGAACACTGAAGCTTTCTTT
TRBJ2-1	TRBV29-1	-	-	CSTTGQRGLNNEQFF	TGCAGCACCACCGGACAGCGGGGACTGAACAATGAGCAGTTCTTC
TRBJ1-1	TRBV11-2	-	TRBD1	CASSLDRGGTEAFF	TGTGCCAGCAGCCTCGACAGGGGGGGCACTGAAGCTTTCTTT
TRBJ1-1	TRBV7-3	-	-	CASTLQAGDTEAFF	TGTGCCAGCACCCTCCAGGCAGGGGACACTGAAGCTTTCTTT
TRBJ2-3	TRBV7-3	once	-	CASSHSPGGREGVTQYF	TGTGCCAGCAGCCATAGTCCCGGCGGGAGAGAGGGGGTTACGCAGTATTTT
TRBJ2-2	TRBV21-1	once	-	CAVKGGGTGELFF	TGTGCAGTTAAAGGGGGGGGCACCGGGGAGCTGTTTTTT
TRBJ1-4	TRBV5-5	-	TRBD1	CASSWGQGRTNEKLFF	TGTGCCAGCAGCTGGGGACAGGGCCGGACTAATGAAAAACTGTTTTTT
TRBJ2-1	TRBV4-2	-	TRBD2	CASSQIAGRGNEQFF	TGTGCCAGCAGCCAAATAGCGGGGAGGGGCAATGAGCAGTTCTTC
TRBJ1-1	TRBV5-4	-	-	CASSLVQRETEAFF	TGTGCCAGCAGCTTGGTCCAGAGGGAGACTGAAGCTTTCTTT
TRBJ2-5	TRBV5-1	-	-	CASSLGAIRGLETQYF	TGCGCCAGCAGCCTGGGAGCAATCAGGGGTTTAGAGACCCAGTACTTC
TRBJ2-5	TRBV30	-	TRBD1	CAWTRKGQGAETQYF	TGTGCCTGGACCCGAAAGGGACAGGGCGCAGAGACCCAGTACTTC
TRBJ2-5	TRBV29-1	-	TRBD2	CSVEDYGRGGETQYF	TGCAGCGTTGAAGATTACGGGAGGGGAGGGGAGACCCAGTACTTC
TRBJ2-7	TRBV5-1	-	TRBD1	CASSLVGRGQTYEQYF	TGCGCCAGCAGCTTGGTTGGCAGGGGGCAAACCTACGAGCAGTACTTC
TRBJ1-2	TRBV4-2	-	TRBD1	CASSQEGTGGYGYTF	TGTGCCAGCAGCCAAGAAGGGACAGGGGGATATGGCTACACCTTC
TRBJ2-5	TRBV27	-	-	CASRRNRFQETQYF	TGTGCCAGCAGAAGGAACAGGTTTCAAGAGACCCAGTACTTC
TRBJ2-5	TRBV9	-	-	CASSGSPQETQYF	TGTGCCAGCTCGGGGTCTCCCCAAGAGACCCAGTACTTC
TRBJ2-7	TRBV24-1	-	TRBD1	CATSDSRTGGFYEQYF	TGTGCCACCAGTGATTCCCGGACAGGGGGCTTCTACGAGCAGTACTTC
TRBJ1-2	TRBV2	-	TRBD1	CAIEGQGLSGYTF	TGTGCCATCGAAGGACAGGGGCTCTCTGGCTACACCTTC
TRBJ1-2	TRBV19	-	TRBD1	CASSTGTGYALNYGYTF	TGTGCCAGTAGTACCGGGACAGGGTACGCGTTGAACTATGGCTACACCTTC
TRBJ1-5	TRBV6-1	-	-	CASSERDRYNQPQHF	TGTGCCAGCAGTGAAAGAGACAGATACAATCAGCCCCAGCATTTT